This is a list of T cell receptor beta chains from one sample in a study of T-cell reconstitution after alpha-beta-depleted transplantation in children. TCRdb re-derived calls from the PCR reads in MiXCR, one entry per CDR3 protein. The data hold fewer than 750,000 distinct CDR3 sequences, with 20% to 25% observed a single time. The sample here was PBMCs, mostly from graft donor cells, taken 360 days after TCRalphabeta/CD19-depleted stem cell transplant. Receptor source: a boy in the first two years of life who had a stem cell transplant for acute myeloid leukemia, so the T cells may come from the graft donor. CDR3s include the opening cysteine and the closing phenylalanine or tryptophan. The order of the fields is D gene, clone size, V gene, J gene, CDR3 protein, CDR3 DNA. A D gene is named only where the DNA matches it firmly. The listing skips clone size in some rows; elsewhere it reads once, few, many or a size class.

-	few	TRBV7-2	TRBJ2-2	CASSYGRGQGTTGELFF	TGTGCCAGCAGCTACGGGAGGGGACAGGGAACAACCGGGGAGCTGTTTTTT
TRBD2	-	TRBV20-1	TRBJ2-1	CSARVRGGNEQFF	TGCAGTGCTAGAGTACGGGGGGGCAATGAGCAGTTCTTC
TRBD2	many	TRBV28	TRBJ2-1	CASSHGTRSDNEQFF	TGTGCCAGCAGTCATGGGACTAGGTCGGACAATGAGCAGTTCTTC
-	-	TRBV28	TRBJ1-3	CASFPTGHSGNTIYF	TGTGCCAGCTTCCCGACAGGTCACTCTGGAAACACCATATATTTT
-	-	TRBV18	TRBJ1-5	CASSPEGSSNQPQHF	TGTGCCAGCTCACCGGAGGGAAGTAGCAATCAGCCCCAGCATTTT
-	few	TRBV21-1	TRBJ2-2	CASSIPGHGTGELFF	TGTGCCAGCAGCATCCCGGGACATGGCACCGGGGAGCTGTTTTTT
TRBD2	few	TRBV27	TRBJ2-1	CASSHGTSGGNEQFF	TGTGCCAGCAGTCACGGGACTAGCGGGGGTAATGAGCAGTTCTTC
-	many	TRBV7-2	TRBJ2-7	CASSPQGNPYEQYF	TGTGCCAGCAGCCCCCAGGGAAACCCCTACGAGCAGTACTTC
TRBD1	many	TRBV12-3/TRBV12-4	TRBJ2-3	CASRGRQGEQYF	TGTGCCAGCAGGGGCCGACAGGGGGAGCAGTATTTT
-	-	TRBV12-3/TRBV12-4	TRBJ1-4	CASHVGGEVGEKLFF	TGTGCCAGCCATGTTGGAGGGGAGGTTGGGGAAAAACTGTTTTTT
-	-	TRBV10-3	TRBJ1-5	CAISERPVGGSNQPQHF	TGTGCCATCAGTGAAAGGCCGGTGGGCGGTAGCAATCAGCCCCAGCATTTT
TRBD1	-	TRBV29-1	TRBJ1-4	CSVSGQGEEKLFF	TGCAGCGTTTCGGGACAGGGGGAGGAAAAACTGTTTTTT
-	few	TRBV5-1	TRBJ1-6	CASKFAGSYNSPLHF	TGCGCCAGCAAGTTCGCGGGCTCCTATAATTCACCCCTCCACTTT
-	many	TRBV3-1	TRBJ1-3	CASSPRVSGNTIYF	TGTGCCAGCAGCCCTAGGGTTTCTGGAAACACCATATATTTT
-	few	TRBV6-5	TRBJ2-1	CATSLGIEQFF	TGTGCCACCTCCCTCGGGATTGAGCAGTTCTTC
-	-	TRBV5-1	TRBJ2-2	CASSFLEPGELFF	TGCGCCAGCAGCTTTTTGGAGCCCGGGGAGCTGTTTTTT
-	-	TRBV5-1	TRBJ2-3	CASSLTRELTDTQYF	TGCGCCAGCAGCTTGACCAGGGAACTCACAGATACGCAGTATTTT
-	few	TRBV6-2/TRBV6-3	TRBJ2-3	CASLLGWTQYF	TGTGCCAGTCTCCTGGGATGGACGCAGTATTTT
-	-	TRBV4-1	TRBJ1-2	CASSPGSWDALNYGYTF	TGCGCCAGCAGCCCCGGTTCGTGGGACGCATTGAACTATGGCTACACCTTC
TRBD2	many	TRBV20-1	TRBJ2-5	CSARDYLSGGQETQYF	TGCAGTGCTAGAGATTACCTTAGCGGGGGACAAGAGACCCAGTACTTC
-	-	TRBV12-3/TRBV12-4	TRBJ2-1	CASSSGHPSNEQFF	TGTGCCAGCAGTTCGGGCCACCCAAGCAATGAGCAGTTCTTC
-	few	TRBV7-2	TRBJ2-1	CASSLLGPPYNEQFF	TGTGCCAGCAGCCTCCTGGGACCACCCTACAATGAGCAGTTCTTC
TRBD1	many	TRBV5-1	TRBJ2-1	CASSFGDRGFDEQFF	TGCGCCAGCAGCTTTGGGGACAGGGGTTTTGATGAGCAGTTCTTC
-	few	TRBV20-1	TRBJ2-5	CSSRHFQETQYF	TGCAGTTCTAGGCACTTCCAAGAGACCCAGTACTTC
TRBD1	-	TRBV7-8	TRBJ2-5	CASSPGQGMRETQYF	TGTGCCAGCAGCCCGGGACAGGGAATGAGAGAGACCCAGTACTTC
-	-	TRBV12-3/TRBV12-4	TRBJ2-7	CASSYPNQATKTYEQYF	TGTGCCAGCAGTTACCCTAATCAGGCAACAAAAACCTACGAGCAGTACTTC
-	-	TRBV7-9	TRBJ1-1	CASSLPKKGAFF	TGTGCCAGCAGCTTACCGAAGAAGGGAGCTTTCTTT
-	-	TRBV29-1	TRBJ1-1	CSVMGENIWVPEAFF	TGCAGCGTGATGGGGGAGAACATCTGGGTCCCTGAAGCTTTCTTT
-	-	TRBV6-5	TRBJ2-2	CASSFKVGGELFF	TGTGCCAGCAGTTTCAAAGTCGGGGGGGAGCTGTTTTTT
TRBD1	-	TRBV13	TRBJ2-2	CASSETGASYTGELFF	TGTGCCAGCAGCGAAACAGGGGCCTCGTACACCGGGGAGCTGTTTTTT
-	few	TRBV20-1	TRBJ2-2	CSASPEINTGELFF	TGCAGTGCTAGTCCAGAAATTAACACCGGGGAGCTGTTTTTT
TRBD1	-	TRBV20-1	TRBJ1-5	CSARGNRQGYQPQHF	TGCAGTGCTAGAGGGAACAGACAGGGGTATCAGCCCCAGCATTTT
TRBD1	-	TRBV5-1	TRBJ1-1	CASSPQGVWTEAFF	TGCGCCAGCAGCCCCCAGGGGGTTTGGACTGAAGCTTTCTTT
TRBD1	many	TRBV6-2/TRBV6-3	TRBJ1-6	CASSSGTGLNSPLHF	TGTGCCAGCAGTTCGGGGACAGGTTTGAATTCACCCCTCCACTTT
-	many	TRBV29-1	TRBJ2-5	CSVQPQETQYF	TGCAGCGTCCAACCTCAAGAGACCCAGTACTTC
-	few	TRBV4-3	TRBJ2-1	CASSQAGGGPVNEQFF	TGCGCCAGCAGCCAAGCAGGGGGGGGGCCGGTCAATGAGCAGTTCTTC
-	few	TRBV7-4	TRBJ2-3	CASSLRAITDTQYF	TGTGCCAGCAGCTTAAGAGCAATCACAGATACGCAGTATTTT
-	many	TRBV20-1	TRBJ1-5	CSARDRVANPNQPQHF	TGCAGTGCTAGAGATCGGGTTGCCAATCCCAATCAGCCCCAGCATTTT
-	-	TRBV6-1	TRBJ1-5	CASIILAGNQPQHF	TGTGCCAGCATAATCCTGGCAGGCAATCAGCCCCAGCATTTT
-	-	TRBV29-1	TRBJ2-5	CSVKVPQETQYF	TGCAGCGTCAAGGTTCCTCAAGAGACCCAGTACTTC
-	-	TRBV6-5	TRBJ1-1	CASSYQGLTNTEAFF	TGTGCCAGCAGTTACCAGGGTTTAACGAACACTGAAGCTTTCTTT
-	many	TRBV4-3	TRBJ2-7	CASSQDSGRYEQYF	TGCGCCAGCAGCCAAGATTCCGGGCGGTACGAGCAGTACTTC
TRBD2	-	TRBV7-2	TRBJ2-7	CASSPASGGAPPYEQYF	TGTGCCAGCAGCCCCGCTAGCGGGGGGGCCCCCCCCTACGAGCAGTACTTC
-	many	TRBV29-1	TRBJ2-3	CSVEGLASTDTQYF	TGCAGCGTTGAGGGGCTGGCTAGCACAGATACGCAGTATTTT
-	many	TRBV29-1	TRBJ1-1	CSVERSGITEAFF	TGCAGCGTTGAGCGGTCAGGGATCACTGAAGCTTTCTTT
-	many	TRBV20-1	TRBJ2-7	CSARAGLGGTYEQYF	TGCAGTGCTAGAGCCGGACTAGGGGGAACCTACGAGCAGTACTTC
-	few	TRBV6-2/TRBV6-3	TRBJ1-5	CATSGGQPQHF	TGTGCCACCTCGGGGGGTCAGCCCCAGCATTTT
TRBD1	-	TRBV6-1	TRBJ2-7	CASRGQGLTYEQYF	TGTGCCAGCAGAGGACAGGGCCTAACCTACGAGCAGTACTTC
-	many	TRBV12-5	TRBJ2-1	CASGLALGDEQFF	TGTGCTAGTGGTTTGGCCCTCGGGGATGAGCAGTTCTTC
-	many	TRBV29-1	TRBJ2-3	CSVGALIRTDTQYF	TGCAGCGTTGGAGCCCTCATCCGCACAGATACGCAGTATTTT
-	few	TRBV29-1	TRBJ1-5	CSVRGANQPQHF	TGCAGCGTGCGGGGGGCCAATCAGCCCCAGCATTTT
-	few	TRBV7-9	TRBJ2-7	CASSHGDEQYF	TGTGCCAGCAGCCACGGGGACGAGCAGTACTTC
-	-	TRBV7-3	TRBJ2-3	CASSLSGRDTDTQYF	TGTGCCAGCAGCCTCAGCGGGCGAGACACAGATACGCAGTATTTT
TRBD1	many	TRBV12-3/TRBV12-4	TRBJ2-1	CASRGTGEYPINEQFF	TGTGCCAGCAGAGGGACAGGGGAATATCCTATAAATGAGCAGTTCTTC
-	-	TRBV29-1	TRBJ1-1	CSVGGGTNTEAFF	TGCAGCGTTGGGGGTGGGACGAACACTGAAGCTTTCTTT